This TCR beta chain was profiled in a study of CD8 T cells in Susac syndrome. RNA was extracted with the RNeasy kit, and a quantity of 0.5 to 1 ug was reverse transcribed using random hexamers. TCRdb called the immunoSEQ multiplex PCR reads again in MiXCR, with one record for every CDR3 protein. The sample has approximately 270,000 distinct CDR3 sequences; approximately 92% are singletons. Germline V CDR1 and CDR2: DFQATT, SNEGSKA (reference sequence). The CDR3 consists of 13 residues. V was clipped by 8 bases and J by 0 bases; unmatched bases: 5. Input material: CD4+ T cells from PBMCs. This sequence joins TRBV20-1 and TRBJ2-5; 8 positions match TRBD2. The receptor comes from a human donor with multiple sclerosis. The CDR3 reads CSSSSGHQETQYF. DNA of the CDR3: TGCAGTTCGTCTAGCGGGCACCAAGAGACCCAGTACTTC.